This TCR beta chain was sequenced for a study of breast tumors, draining lymph nodes, adjacent tissues. This clonotype has just a few counts. Its antigen is unidentified. V was clipped by 2 bases and J by 2 bases; unmatched bases: 1. This CDR3 contains 15 residues. CDR1 is KGHSH and CDR2 is LQKENI in the germline V gene. Each CDR3 protein is one row after TCRdb ran MiXCR on the multiplex PCR reads. The profile shows 290,000 or so distinct CDR3 sequences, more than 30% of them singletons. The lymph nodes were axillary draining lymph nodes from breast cancer patients. General observations from the study: Tumor T cell lymph node origin was a supported hypothesis, not proven. Data fit most tumor T cells coming from lymph node, expanding in tumor. Compared with basal-like, luminal-like tumors shared significantly more repertoire with nontumor tissue. Tumor TCR diversity was below lymph nodes but above nontumor tissue.

The chain is built from TRBV18 and TRBJ2-4; 9 nucleotides align to TRBD1. The clonotype comes from a female donor with breast cancer. Some clones in this sample may be carry-over from other donors' samples. Material for sequencing was axillary lymph node tissue. CDR3 sequence reads: CASSPGTGTKNIQYF. The CDR3 region has the DNA TGTGCCAGCTCACCAGGGACAGGGACCAAAAACATTCAGTACTTC.